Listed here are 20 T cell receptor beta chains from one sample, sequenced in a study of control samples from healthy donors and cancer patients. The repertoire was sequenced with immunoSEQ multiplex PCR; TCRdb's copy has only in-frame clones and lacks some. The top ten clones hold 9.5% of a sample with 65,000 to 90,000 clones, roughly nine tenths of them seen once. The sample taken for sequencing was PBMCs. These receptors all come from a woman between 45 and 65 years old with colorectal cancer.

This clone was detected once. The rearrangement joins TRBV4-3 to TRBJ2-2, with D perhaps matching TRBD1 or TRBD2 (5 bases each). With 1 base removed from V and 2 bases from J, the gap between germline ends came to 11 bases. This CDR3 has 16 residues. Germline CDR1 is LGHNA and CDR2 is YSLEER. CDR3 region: CASSQGPGPNTGELFF. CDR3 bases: TGCGCCAGCAGCCAAGGCCCGGGACCCAACACCGGGGAGCTGTTTTTT.

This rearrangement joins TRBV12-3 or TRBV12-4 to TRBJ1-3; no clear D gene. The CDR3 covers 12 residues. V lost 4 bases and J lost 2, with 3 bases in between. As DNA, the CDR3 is TGTGCCAGCAGTTACGCTGGAAACACCATATATTTT. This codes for CASSYAGNTIYF.

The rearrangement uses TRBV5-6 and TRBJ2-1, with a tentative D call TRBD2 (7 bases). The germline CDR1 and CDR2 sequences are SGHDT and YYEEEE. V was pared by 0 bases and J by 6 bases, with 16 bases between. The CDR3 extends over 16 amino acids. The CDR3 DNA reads TGTGCCAGCAGCTTGGTAGGCCGGGGGGCCAGCAATGAGCAGTTCTTC. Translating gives CASSLVGRGASNEQFF.

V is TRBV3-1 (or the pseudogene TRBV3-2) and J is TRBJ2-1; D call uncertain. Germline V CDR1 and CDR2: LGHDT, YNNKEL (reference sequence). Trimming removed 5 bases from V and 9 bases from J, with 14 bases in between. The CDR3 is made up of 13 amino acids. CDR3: CASSKNLDSEQFF. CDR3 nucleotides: TGTGCCAGCAGCAAAAATCTAGATTCTGAGCAGTTCTTC.

The CDR3 bases are TGTGCCAGCAGCAAACAGGGCTATGGCTACACCTTC. Amino acids: CASSKQGYGYTF. The chain carries TRBV6-5 and TRBJ1-2; maybe TRBD1 (6 bases). Looked up from germline, CDR1 is MNHEY and CDR2 is SVGAGI. Trimming left V 6 bases short and J 4 bases short, with 9 bases between. This CDR3 has 12 amino acids.

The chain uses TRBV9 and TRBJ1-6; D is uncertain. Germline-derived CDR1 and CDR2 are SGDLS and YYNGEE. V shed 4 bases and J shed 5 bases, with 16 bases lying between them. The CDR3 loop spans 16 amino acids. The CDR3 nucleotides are TGTGCCAGCAGCATCGGAAGAAGCGGTCATAATTCACCCCTCCACTTT. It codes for CASSIGRSGHNSPLHF. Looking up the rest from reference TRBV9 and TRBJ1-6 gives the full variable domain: DSGVTQTPKHLITATGQRVTLRCSPRSGDLSVYWYQQSLDQGLQFLIQYYNGEERAKGNILERFSAQQFPDLHSELNLSSLELGDSALYFCASSIGRSGHNSPLHFGNGTRLTVT.

CDR3 sequence (DNA): TGTGCCAGTAGGCTGACAAAAGGGAGCTATGGCTACACCTTC. Translation: CASRLTKGSYGYTF. The chain uses TRBV19 and TRBJ1-2, with D hard to call. Germline lookup yields CDR1 LNHDA and CDR2 SQIVND (reference sequence). The CDR3 is made up of 14 amino acids. Trimming took 6 bases from V and 4 from J, leaving 15 bases between them. The full variable domain, rest sourced from reference TRBV19 and TRBJ1-2, is DGGITQSPKYLFRKEGQNVTLSCEQNLNHDAMYWYRQDPGQGLRLIYYSQIVNDFQKGDIAEGYSVSREKKESFPLTVTSAQKNPTAFYLCASRLTKGSYGYTFGSGTRLTVV.

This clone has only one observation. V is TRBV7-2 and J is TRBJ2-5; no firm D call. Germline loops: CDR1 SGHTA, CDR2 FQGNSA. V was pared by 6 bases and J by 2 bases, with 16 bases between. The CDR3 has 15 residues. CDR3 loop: CASSSQLGKQETQYF. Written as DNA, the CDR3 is TGTGCCAGCAGTAGCCAACTTGGTAAACAAGAGACCCAGTACTTC.

CDR3 residues: CASGLTPGTAEQYV. Here the CDR3 DNA reads TGTGCTAGTGGTTTGACACCCGGGACAGCTGAGCAGTACGTC. V is TRBV12-5 and J is TRBJ2-7; 7 bases map to TRBD1. Germline-derived CDR1 and CDR2 are LGHNT and FRNRAP. This CDR3 has 14 residues. With V trimmed by 2 bases and J by 7 bases, 8 bases remained unmatched.

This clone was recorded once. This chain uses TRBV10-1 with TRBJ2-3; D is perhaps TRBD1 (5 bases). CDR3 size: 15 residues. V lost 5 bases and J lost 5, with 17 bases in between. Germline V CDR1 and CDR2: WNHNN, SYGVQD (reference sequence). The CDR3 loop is CASSSLAGLRDTQYF. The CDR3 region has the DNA TGCGCCAGCAGTTCTTTGGCAGGGCTTAGAGATACGCAGTATTTT.

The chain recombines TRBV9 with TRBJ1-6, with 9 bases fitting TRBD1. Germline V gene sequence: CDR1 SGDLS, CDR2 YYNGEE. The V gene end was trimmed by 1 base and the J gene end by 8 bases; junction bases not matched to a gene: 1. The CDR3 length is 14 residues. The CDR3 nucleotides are TGTGCCAGCAGCGTAACAGGGGGCGATTCACCCCTCCACTTT. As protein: CASSVTGGDSPLHF.

The CDR3 protein is CASRPTGANYEQYV. The CDR3 nucleotides read TGTGCCAGCAGACCTACAGGGGCCAACTACGAGCAGTACGTC. The V gene is TRBV28, the J gene TRBJ2-7; 7 bases line up with TRBD1. Germline assignment: CDR1 MDHEN and CDR2 SYDVKM. The V and J ends lost 6 bases and 3 bases, in that order; junction bases with no gene match: 8. The CDR3 is 14 residues long.

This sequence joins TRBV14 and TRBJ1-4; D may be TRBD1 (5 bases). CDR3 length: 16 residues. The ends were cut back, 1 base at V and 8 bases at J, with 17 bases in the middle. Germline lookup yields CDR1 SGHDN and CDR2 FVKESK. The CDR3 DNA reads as TGTGCCAGCAGCCAAGCCTCCGGGACCCCCTCGGAAAAACTGTTTTTT. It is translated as CASSQASGTPSEKLFF.

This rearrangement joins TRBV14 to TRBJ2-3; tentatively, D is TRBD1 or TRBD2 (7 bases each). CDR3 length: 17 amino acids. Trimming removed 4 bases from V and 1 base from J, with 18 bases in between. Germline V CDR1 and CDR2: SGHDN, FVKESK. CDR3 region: CASSLHRGGRGTDTQYF. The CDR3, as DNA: TGTGCCAGCAGCCTACACAGGGGAGGGAGAGGCACAGATACGCAGTATTTT.

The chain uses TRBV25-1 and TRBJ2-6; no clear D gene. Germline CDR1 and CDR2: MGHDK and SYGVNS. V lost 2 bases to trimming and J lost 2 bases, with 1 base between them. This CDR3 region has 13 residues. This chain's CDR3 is CASSEAGANVLTF. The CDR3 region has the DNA TGTGCCAGCAGTGAAGCTGGGGCCAACGTCCTGACTTTC. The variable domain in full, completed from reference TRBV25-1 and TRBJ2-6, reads EADIYQTPRYLVIGTGKKITLECSQTMGHDKMYWYQQDPGMELHLIHYSYGVNSTEKGDLSSESTVSRIRTEHFPLTLESARPSHTSQYLCASSEAGANVLTFGAGSRLTVL.

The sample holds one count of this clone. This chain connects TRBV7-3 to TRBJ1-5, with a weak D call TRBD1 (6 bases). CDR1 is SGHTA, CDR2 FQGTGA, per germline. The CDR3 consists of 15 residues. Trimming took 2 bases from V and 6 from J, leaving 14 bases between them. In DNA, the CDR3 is TGTGCCAGCAGCTTATCAGGGGCCGCGGGTCAGCCCCAGCATTTT. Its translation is CASSLSGAAGQPQHF.

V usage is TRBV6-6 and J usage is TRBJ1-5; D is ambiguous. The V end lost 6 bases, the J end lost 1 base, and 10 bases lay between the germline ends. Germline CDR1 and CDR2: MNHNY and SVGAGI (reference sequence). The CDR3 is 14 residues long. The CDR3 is CASRPRESNQPQHF. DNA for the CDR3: TGTGCCAGCAGGCCTAGGGAGAGCAATCAGCCCCAGCATTTT.

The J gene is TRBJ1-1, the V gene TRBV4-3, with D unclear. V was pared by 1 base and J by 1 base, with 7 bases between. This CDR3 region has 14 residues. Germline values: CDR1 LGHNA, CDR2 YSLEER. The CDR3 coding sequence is TGCGCCAGCAGCCAAGGAAGGGCGAACACTGAAGCTTTCTTT. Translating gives CASSQGRANTEAFF.

CDR3 in amino acids: CASRRGPYTEAFF. CDR3 nucleotide sequence: TGTGCCAGCCGTCGGGGGCCCTACACTGAAGCTTTCTTT. The chain links TRBV28 to TRBJ1-1; weak D call: TRBD1 (6 bases). V lost 8 bases and J 3 bases, leaving 13 bases between the germline ends. CDR1 and CDR2 (germline): MDHEN, SYDVKM. CDR3 length: 13 residues.

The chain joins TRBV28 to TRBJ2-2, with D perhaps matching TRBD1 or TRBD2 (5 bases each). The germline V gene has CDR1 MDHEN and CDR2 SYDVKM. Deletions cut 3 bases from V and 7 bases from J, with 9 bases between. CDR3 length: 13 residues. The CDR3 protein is CASSFQGDGELFF. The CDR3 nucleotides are TGTGCCAGCAGTTTTCAGGGAGACGGGGAGCTGTTTTTT.